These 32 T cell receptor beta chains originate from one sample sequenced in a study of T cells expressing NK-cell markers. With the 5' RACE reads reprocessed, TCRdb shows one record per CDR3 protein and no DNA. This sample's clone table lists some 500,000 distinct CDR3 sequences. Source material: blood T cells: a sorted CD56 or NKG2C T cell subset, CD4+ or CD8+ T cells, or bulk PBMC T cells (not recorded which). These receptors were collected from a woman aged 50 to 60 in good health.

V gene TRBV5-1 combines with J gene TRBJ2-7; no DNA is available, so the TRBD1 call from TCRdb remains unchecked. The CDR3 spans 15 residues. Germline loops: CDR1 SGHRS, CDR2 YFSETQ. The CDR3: CASSWLRDRGYEQYF.

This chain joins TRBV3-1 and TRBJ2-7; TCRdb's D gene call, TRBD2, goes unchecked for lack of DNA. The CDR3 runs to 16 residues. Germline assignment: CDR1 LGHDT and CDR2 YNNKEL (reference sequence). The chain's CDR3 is CASSLRNSGSGDEQYF.

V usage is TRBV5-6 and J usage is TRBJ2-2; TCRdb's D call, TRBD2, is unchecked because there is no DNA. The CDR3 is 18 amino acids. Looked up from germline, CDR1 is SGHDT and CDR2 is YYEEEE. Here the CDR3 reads CASSGRLAGDRNTGELFF.

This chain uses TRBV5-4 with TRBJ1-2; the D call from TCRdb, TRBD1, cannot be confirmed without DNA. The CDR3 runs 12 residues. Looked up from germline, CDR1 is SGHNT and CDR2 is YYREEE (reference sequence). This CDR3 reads CASRTTGFGYTF.

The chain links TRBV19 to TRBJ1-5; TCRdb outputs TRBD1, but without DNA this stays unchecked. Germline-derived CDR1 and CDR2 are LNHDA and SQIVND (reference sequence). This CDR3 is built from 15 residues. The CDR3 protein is CASSFRQWDYQPQHF. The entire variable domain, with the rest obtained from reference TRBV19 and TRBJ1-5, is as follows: DGGITQSPKYLFRKEGQNVTLSCEQNLNHDAMYWYRQDPGQGLRLIYYSQIVNDFQKGDIAEGYSVSREKKESFPLTVTSAQKNPTAFYLCASSFRQWDYQPQHFGDGTRLSIL.

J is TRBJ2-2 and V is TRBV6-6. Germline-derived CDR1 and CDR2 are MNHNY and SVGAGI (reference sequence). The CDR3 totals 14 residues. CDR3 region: CASSYIAGAGELFF.

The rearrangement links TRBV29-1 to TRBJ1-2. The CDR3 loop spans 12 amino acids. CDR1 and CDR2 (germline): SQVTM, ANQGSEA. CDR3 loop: CSVQTASEGYTF.

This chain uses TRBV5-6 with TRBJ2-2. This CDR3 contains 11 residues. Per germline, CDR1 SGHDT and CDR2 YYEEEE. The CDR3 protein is CASSARRELFF.

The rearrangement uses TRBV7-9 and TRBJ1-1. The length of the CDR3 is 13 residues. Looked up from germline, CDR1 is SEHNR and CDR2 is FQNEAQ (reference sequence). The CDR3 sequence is CASSPSSNTEAFF.

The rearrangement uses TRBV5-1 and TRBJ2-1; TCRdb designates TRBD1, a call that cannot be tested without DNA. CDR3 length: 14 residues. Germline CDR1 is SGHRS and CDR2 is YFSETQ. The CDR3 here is CASGIGQGANEQFF.

Here the CDR3 reads CASSPRAAGSSPDTQYF. The chain employs TRBV7-6 and TRBJ2-3; TCRdb's assignment of TRBD1 cannot be checked, as there is no DNA. This CDR3 region has 17 residues. Germline V lookup: CDR1 SGHVS, CDR2 FNYEAQ.

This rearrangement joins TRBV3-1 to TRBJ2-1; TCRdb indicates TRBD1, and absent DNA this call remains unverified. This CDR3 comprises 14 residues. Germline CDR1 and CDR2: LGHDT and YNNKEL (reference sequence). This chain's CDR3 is CASSPSTGKDEQFF.

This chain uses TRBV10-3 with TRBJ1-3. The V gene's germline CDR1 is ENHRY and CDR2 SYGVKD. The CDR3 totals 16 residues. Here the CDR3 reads CAISESGQSSGNTIYF.

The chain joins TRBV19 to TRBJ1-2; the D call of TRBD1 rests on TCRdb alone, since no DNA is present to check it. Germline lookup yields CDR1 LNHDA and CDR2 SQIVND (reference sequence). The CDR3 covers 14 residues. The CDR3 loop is CASRQTGVNYGYTF.

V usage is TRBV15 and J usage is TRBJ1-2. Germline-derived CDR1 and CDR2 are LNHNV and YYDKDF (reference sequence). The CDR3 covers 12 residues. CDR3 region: CATSRDRGGYTF.

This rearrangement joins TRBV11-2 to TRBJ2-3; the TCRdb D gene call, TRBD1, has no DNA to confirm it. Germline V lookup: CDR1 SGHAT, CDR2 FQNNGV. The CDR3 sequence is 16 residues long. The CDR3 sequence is CASSIPGQGVSDTQYF.

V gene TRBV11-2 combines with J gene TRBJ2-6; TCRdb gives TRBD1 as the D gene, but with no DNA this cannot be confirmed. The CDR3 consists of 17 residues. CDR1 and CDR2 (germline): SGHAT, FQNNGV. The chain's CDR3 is CASSFGTGVSGANVLTF.

This CDR3 is CASNGQENYGYTF. The chain combines TRBV7-9 with TRBJ1-2. Germline values: CDR1 SEHNR, CDR2 FQNEAQ (reference sequence). CDR3 length equals 13 residues.

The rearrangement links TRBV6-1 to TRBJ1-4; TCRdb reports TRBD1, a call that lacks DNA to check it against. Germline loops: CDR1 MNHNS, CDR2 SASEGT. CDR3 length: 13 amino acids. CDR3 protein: CASLRGGGEKLFF.

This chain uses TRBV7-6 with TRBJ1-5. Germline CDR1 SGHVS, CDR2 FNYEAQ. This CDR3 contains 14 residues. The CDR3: CASSQTFSNQPQHF.

The CDR3 is CASSLPRTSGSTNQETQYF. This rearrangement joins TRBV7-9 to TRBJ2-5; absent DNA, TCRdb's TRBD2 call cannot be checked. This CDR3 has 19 residues. Per germline, CDR1 SEHNR and CDR2 FQNEAQ (reference sequence).

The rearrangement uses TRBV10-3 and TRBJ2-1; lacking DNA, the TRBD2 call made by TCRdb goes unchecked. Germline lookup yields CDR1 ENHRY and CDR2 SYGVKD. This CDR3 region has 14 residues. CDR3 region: CATRGGLAGSNQFF.

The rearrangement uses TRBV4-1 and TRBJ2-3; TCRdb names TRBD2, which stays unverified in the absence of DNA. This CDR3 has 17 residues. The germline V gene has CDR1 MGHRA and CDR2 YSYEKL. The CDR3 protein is CASSQGIAGSATDTQYF.

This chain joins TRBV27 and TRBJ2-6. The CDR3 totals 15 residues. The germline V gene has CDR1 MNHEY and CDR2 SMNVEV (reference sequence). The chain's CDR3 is CASSPYVSGANVLTF.

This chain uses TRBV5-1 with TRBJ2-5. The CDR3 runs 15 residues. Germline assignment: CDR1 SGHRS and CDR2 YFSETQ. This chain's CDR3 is CASTSQRGDQETQYF.

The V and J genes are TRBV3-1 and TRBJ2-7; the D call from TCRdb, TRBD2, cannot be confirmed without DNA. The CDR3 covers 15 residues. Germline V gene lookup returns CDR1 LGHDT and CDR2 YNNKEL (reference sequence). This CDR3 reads CASSPGPTGAYEQYF.

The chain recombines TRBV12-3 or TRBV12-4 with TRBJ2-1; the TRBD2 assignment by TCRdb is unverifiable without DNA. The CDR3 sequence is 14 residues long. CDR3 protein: CATRTSRGANEQFF.

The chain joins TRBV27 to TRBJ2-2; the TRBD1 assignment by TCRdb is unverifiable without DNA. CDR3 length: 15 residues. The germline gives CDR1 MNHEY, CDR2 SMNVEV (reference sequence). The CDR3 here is CASSLVDTDTGELFF.

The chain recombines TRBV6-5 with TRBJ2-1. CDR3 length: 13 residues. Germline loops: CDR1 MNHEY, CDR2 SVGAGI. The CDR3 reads CASSYSEWNEQFF.

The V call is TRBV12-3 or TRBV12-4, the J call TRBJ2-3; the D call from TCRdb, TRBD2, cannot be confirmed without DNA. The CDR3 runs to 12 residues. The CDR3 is CASSPGLHTQYF.

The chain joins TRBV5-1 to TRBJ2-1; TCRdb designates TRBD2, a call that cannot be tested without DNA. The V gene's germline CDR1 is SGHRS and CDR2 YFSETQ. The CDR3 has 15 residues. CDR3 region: CASSRAVSSYNEQFF.

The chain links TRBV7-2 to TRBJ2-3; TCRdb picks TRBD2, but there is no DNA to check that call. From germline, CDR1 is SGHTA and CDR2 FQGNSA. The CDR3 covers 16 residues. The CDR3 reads CASSLAAAGATDTQYF. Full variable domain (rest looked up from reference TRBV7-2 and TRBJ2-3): GAGVSQSPSNKVTEKGKDVELRCDPISGHTALYWYRQSLGQGLEFLIYFQGNSAPDKSGLPSDRFSAERTGGSVSTLTIQRTQQEDSAVYLCASSLAAAGATDTQYFGPGTRLTVL.